Listed below are T cell receptor beta chains from one sample, sequenced in a study of beta chain features in type 1 diabetes. Using immunoSEQ multiplex PCR, the repertoire was profiled, and TCRdb retains in-frame clones only, with some absent. The table shows 130,000 to 150,000 clones, with about 13% occurring only once. Sequencing used central memory CD4+ T cells from blood. The origin of the receptors is a man in his late teens or twenties with type 1 diabetes. Both conserved end residues are part of each CDR3. The order of the fields is V gene, D gene, CDR3 protein. The D gene is left open where the match is weak.

TRBV11-3 | TRBD1 | CASSFPQGAGNEQFF
TRBV10-3 | TRBD1 | CAISAWDRGSEQYF
TRBV9 | NA | CPSSVMDGTYEQYF
TRBV5-1 | TRBD1 | CASSTNQGVNTEAFF
TRBV6-5 | NA | CASSRTATYEQYF
TRBV11-2 | NA | CASSLAQSHEQYF
TRBV19 | NA | CASRKGTPGELFF
TRBV6-5 | NA | CASSYQIGPLMDGYTF
TRBV7-9 | NA | CASSLGPVTTNEKLFF
TRBV6-1 | NA | CASSDQGQSYEQYF
TRBV18 | NA | CASSPSYRNTEAFF
TRBV7-2 | TRBD2 | CASSLGREVTQYF